These 3 T cell receptor beta chains originate from one sample sequenced in a study of blood T cell repertoires in COVID-19. Produced via immunoSEQ multiplex PCR; TCRdb's table is partial and in-frame only. The table records about 50,000 clones, over 80% of them present only once. Source material: peripheral blood. These receptor sequences come from a man between 65 and 85 years old with active COVID-19.

This clone was observed once. The V call is TRBV28, the J call TRBJ1-5; D not certain. Germline V lookup: CDR1 MDHEN, CDR2 SYDVKM. Between the trimmed V and J ends, which lost 5 bases and 7 bases, there was a span of 18 bases. The CDR3 extends over 15 amino acids. CDR3 DNA sequence: TGTGCCAGCAGTGTAGCGCCGGGCCAGTGGCAGCCCCAGCATTTT. Residues: CASSVAPGQWQPQHF.

The genes are TRBV19 and TRBJ2-7; TRBD1 is a possible D gene (6 bases). With 8 bases removed from V and 3 bases from J, the gap between germline ends came to 11 bases. This CDR3 comprises 12 residues. Germline V lookup: CDR1 LNHDA, CDR2 SQIVND (reference sequence). CDR3 nucleotide sequence: TGTGCCAGTGGCCCCAGGGGCTACGAGCAGTACTTC. Residues: CASGPRGYEQYF.

V and J are TRBV6-6 and TRBJ2-7; TRBD1 aligns across 11 bases. Germline V gene data show CDR1 as MNHNY and CDR2 as SVGAGI (reference sequence). V gave up 5 bases and J gave up 6 bases; unmatched junction bases: 6. The CDR3 is made up of 14 amino acids. The CDR3 loop reads CASSTPGQGGEQYF. Here the CDR3 DNA reads TGTGCCAGCAGTACGCCGGGACAGGGGGGCGAGCAGTACTTC.